A selection of T cell receptor beta chains follows, all from one sample in a study of shared clonotypes between healthy human individuals. Some clones are missing from TCRdb's copy, which holds only in-frame ones; the method was immunoSEQ multiplex PCR. Of fewer than 2.5 million clones listed, 80% to 95% are singletons. Sequencing was performed on naive CD4+ T cells from PBMCs. The origin of the receptors is a young man in good health. Some clones in this sample may be carry-over from other donors' samples. CDR3s include the opening cysteine and the closing phenylalanine or tryptophan. D genes are given only for firm matches. Expanded clones get a size class; other rows say once, few or many, or leave the size out.

size	D	V	J	CDR3	DNA
NA	NA	TRBV6-5	TRBJ2-2	CASAGSGELFF	TGTGCCAGCGCGGGATCCGGGGAGCTGTTTTTT
NA	NA	TRBV28	TRBJ2-4	CASRGGRIQYF	TGTGCCAGCAGGGGAGGACGGATTCAGTACTTC
once	NA	TRBV7-2	TRBJ2-7	CASTTFGDTYEQYF	TGTGCCAGCACCACCTTTGGGGACACCTACGAGCAGTACTTC
NA	NA	TRBV2	TRBJ2-5	CASTLGVGETQYF	TGTGCCAGCACCCTGGGGGTGGGAGAGACCCAGTACTTC
NA	TRBD1	TRBV2	TRBJ2-5	CASRDRAQETQYF	TGTGCCAGCAGGGACAGGGCACAAGAGACCCAGTACTTC
NA	TRBD2	TRBV4-2	TRBJ2-5	CASSHGTSGSIVARTQYF	TGTGCCAGCAGCCATGGGACTAGCGGGAGTATAGTAGCTCGGACCCAGTACTTC
NA	TRBD2	TRBV27	TRBJ2-1	CASSSTRLAGGHPYNEQFF	TGTGCCAGCAGTTCCACTCGACTAGCGGGAGGGCACCCCTACAATGAGCAGTTCTTC
NA	TRBD1	TRBV7-7	TRBJ1-4	CASSLQAGGNEKLFF	TGTGCCAGCAGCCTTCAGGCAGGGGGGAATGAAAAACTGTTTTTT
NA	NA	TRBV19	TRBJ1-3	CASRAVAGNTIYF	TGTGCCAGCAGGGCCGTGGCTGGAAACACCATATATTTT
once	NA	TRBV7-2	TRBJ2-7	CASSPRSSYEQYF	TGTGCCAGCAGCCCAAGGAGCTCCTACGAGCAGTACTTC
NA	NA	TRBV29-1	TRBJ2-2	CSVDRLNTGELFF	TGCAGCGTCGACAGGCTTAACACCGGGGAGCTGTTTTTT
NA	NA	TRBV6-1	TRBJ1-1	CASSESAWQQNTEAFF	TGTGCCAGCAGTGAATCAGCGTGGCAGCAGAACACTGAAGCTTTCTTT
NA	TRBD1	TRBV7-2	TRBJ2-7	CASSLDRGRGYEQYF	TGTGCCAGCAGCTTAGACAGGGGGCGAGGCTACGAGCAGTACTTC
NA	NA	TRBV6-1	TRBJ1-1	CASSVLRGVTEAFF	TGTGCCAGCAGTGTCCTACGGGGGGTCACTGAAGCTTTCTTT
NA	NA	TRBV5-1	TRBJ2-2	CASSLGSVGELFF	TGCGCCAGCAGCTTGGGTTCCGTCGGGGAGCTGTTTTTT
NA	NA	TRBV19	TRBJ2-2	CASIYDGGKGTGELFF	TGTGCCAGTATTTATGATGGCGGGAAGGGCACCGGGGAGCTGTTTTTT
NA	TRBD2	TRBV6-5	TRBJ2-3	CASSYWRGGSHTQYF	TGTGCCAGCAGTTACTGGCGGGGGGGGAGTCATACGCAGTATTTT
NA	TRBD1	TRBV28	TRBJ1-2	CASSFTTGGNYGYTF	TGTGCCAGCAGCTTCACTACAGGGGGCAACTATGGCTACACCTTC
NA	TRBD1	TRBV18	TRBJ1-1	CASSPFRDRVDTEAFF	TGTGCCAGCTCACCCTTCCGGGACAGGGTAGACACTGAAGCTTTCTTT
NA	NA	TRBV5-4	TRBJ1-2	CASSAYRSSYGYTF	TGTGCCAGCAGCGCATACAGGTCCTCCTATGGCTACACCTTC